The 26 T cell receptor beta chains in this list originate from one sample, sequenced in a study of molecular identifiers for immune sequencing clone quantification. TCRdb reanalysed the PCR reads using MiXCR and keeps one entry per CDR3 protein. The sample includes approximately 550,000 distinct CDR3 sequences, around 25% seen only once; the top ten take under 0.85%. Sequencing used naive CD8+ T cells from blood, with Jurkat cell RNA spiked in. Subset here: FACS-sorted CD8+CD4-CCR7+CD45RA+ naive T cells. The receptors derive from a human donor in good health. Some libraries in this study had Jurkat cell RNA spiked in.

Notes on this clonotype: A much larger clone is a single base away; this may be a read error. This rearrangement joins TRBV7-2 to TRBJ2-5, with a tentative D call TRBD2 (5 bases). The CDR3 is made up of 15 amino acids. Germline V gives CDR1 SGHTA, CDR2 FQGNSA. The CDR3 DNA sequence: TGTGCCGGCAGCTTAAACCCGGGAATAGTAGAGACCCAGTACTTC. This encodes CAGSLNPGIVETQYF.

This clonotype was seen repeatedly, ten times or more. J is TRBJ2-3 and V is TRBV12-3 or TRBV12-4, with a weak D call TRBD1 (6 bases). V lost 3 bases and J lost 3, with 10 bases in between. The CDR3 is 14 residues long. CDR3 amino acids: CASSFQGQTDTQYF. In nucleotides, the CDR3 is TGTGCCAGCAGTTTTCAGGGGCAGACAGATACGCAGTATTTT.

This clonotype has a count of ten or more. The gene calls are TRBV7-2 and TRBJ2-3; 7 nucleotides agree with TRBD2. V was clipped by 4 bases and J by 8 bases; unmatched bases: 12. Germline V gene data show CDR1 as SGHTA and CDR2 as FQGNSA. The CDR3 extends over 15 amino acids. DNA for the CDR3: TGTGCCAGCAGCTCGAGCGGGGCCTCGAAAGCTACGCAGTATTTT. The encoded protein is CASSSSGASKATQYF.

Regarding this clonotype: A much larger clone differs from this one at a single base, so this may be a read error. This chain links TRBV28 with TRBJ1-1; TRBD1 agrees at 7 bases. The V gene's germline CDR1 is MDHEN and CDR2 SYDVKM. The CDR3 has 14 residues. The CDR3 coding sequence is TGTGCCAGCAGTAAATCGACAGGGTGGACTGAAGCTCTCTTT. Amino acids: CASSKSTGWTEALF. The variable domain in full, completed from reference TRBV28 and TRBJ1-1, reads DVKVTQSSRYLVKRTGEKVFLECVQDMDHENMFWYRQDPGLGLRLIYFSYDVKMKEKGDIPEGYSVSREKKERFSLILESASTNQTSMYLCASSKSTGWTEALFGQGTRLTVV.

The chain couples TRBV6-2 or TRBV6-3 to TRBJ2-7, with 9 bases fitting TRBD1. Germline CDR1 MNHEY, CDR2 SVGEGT. The CDR3 length is 15 residues. V lost 4 bases to trimming and J lost 2 bases; unmatched junction nucleotides: 6. Here the CDR3 reads CASSSVRQGAYEQYF. CDR3 nucleotide sequence: TGTGCCAGCAGTTCGGTAAGACAGGGGGCCTACGAGCAGTACTTC.

Turning to this clonotype: A much bigger clone sits one base away, suggesting this may be a read error. V and J are TRBV15 and TRBJ1-5; D perhaps matches TRBD1 (5 bases). The CDR3 has 14 amino acids. Trimming took off 0 bases at V and 9 bases at J, with 12 bases between the two ends. Germline CDR1 and CDR2: LNHNV and YYDKDF (reference sequence). The CDR3 reads CATSREGEDRPQHF. The DNA of the CDR3 is TGTGCCACCAGCAGAGAGGGGGAAGATCGGCCCCAGCATTTT.

This clonotype showed up many times. This rearrangement joins TRBV23-1 to TRBJ1-5; 7 nucleotides line up with TRBD1. TRBV23-1 carries the ORF label, with uncertain function. V lost 6 bases to trimming and J lost 0 bases; unmatched junction nucleotides: 8. The CDR3 length is 16 residues. The CDR3 nucleotides read TGCGCCAGCAGCCGGGGACAGAATTATAGCAATCAGCCCCAGCATTTT. This encodes CASSRGQNYSNQPQHF.

Many counts were recorded for this clonotype. The chain has TRBV29-1 and TRBJ2-4; 9 bases line up with TRBD2. This CDR3 comprises 15 residues. The V gene end was trimmed by 2 bases and the J gene end by 0 bases; junction bases not matched to a gene: 2. The germline CDR1 and CDR2 sequences are SQVTM and ANQGSEA. This CDR3 is CSVELAGRAKNIQYF. DNA of the CDR3: TGCAGCGTTGAACTAGCGGGGAGAGCCAAAAACATTCAGTACTTC.

This clonotype came up many times. CDR3 coding DNA: TGTGCCAGCATATCTACGATGGGGGCGTGGGCTGAAGCTTTCTTT. It yields the protein CASISTMGAWAEAFF. The rearrangement joins TRBV27 to TRBJ1-1, with D maybe TRBD1 (6 bases). V was pared by 7 bases and J by 6 bases, with 21 bases between. CDR3 length equals 15 residues. Per germline, CDR1 MNHEY and CDR2 SMNVEV (reference sequence).

This clonotype was counted at least ten times. CDR3: CASRETGNVNQPQHF. The DNA for the CDR3 is TGTGCCAGCAGAGAGACAGGGAATGTAAATCAGCCCCAGCATTTT. The genes are TRBV12-3 or TRBV12-4 and TRBJ1-5; 7 bases align to TRBD1. The junction had 9 bases not matched to a gene; V was cut back by 6 bases and J by 4 bases. The CDR3 contains 15 residues.

This clonotype has a count of ten or more. This rearrangement joins TRBV6-5 to TRBJ1-1; 7 bases align to TRBD1. Germline CDR1 is MNHEY and CDR2 is SVGAGI. This CDR3 is built from 16 residues. J was trimmed by 0 bases and V by 0 bases; bases with no gene match: 4. In nucleotides, the CDR3 is TGTGCCAGCAGTTACTCAGAGGGGGCCATGAACACTGAAGCTTTCTTT. It encodes CASSYSEGAMNTEAFF.

This clonotype was observed a few times. Its ends do not fully match the called genes, so a read error is possible. The gene calls are TRBV25-1 and TRBJ1-5; the D is unclear. This CDR3 spans 13 amino acids. Germline V gene sequence: CDR1 MGHDK, CDR2 SYGVNS. The CDR3 DNA follows: TGTGTCAGCAGTGAAGGCCTTGATCAGCCCCAGCATTTT. This sequence encodes CVSSEGLDQPQHF.

Remarks on this clonotype: This clone may be a read error of a much larger clone one base away. The chain is built from TRBV4-3 and TRBJ2-7; 8 positions agree with TRBD1. The germline gives CDR1 LGHNA, CDR2 YSLEER. Losses at the gene ends were 1 base for V and 1 base for J; bases not matched to a gene: 3. This CDR3 contains 15 residues. In DNA, the CDR3 is TGCGCCAGCAGCCAAGGGAACAGGGGGTCCTACGAGCAGTACTTC. Encoded protein: CASSQGNRGSYEQYF.

CDR3: CASSFDLSGRGRRGANVLTF. The DNA for the CDR3 is TGTGCCAGCAGTTTTGATCTCTCGGGCCGGGGTCGAAGGGGGGCCAACGTCCTGACTTTC. This chain connects TRBV28 to TRBJ2-6; D perhaps matches TRBD2 (5 bases). Trimming took 3 bases from V and 4 from J, leaving 25 bases between them. CDR3 length: 20 residues. CDR1 MDHEN and CDR2 SYDVKM come from the germline V gene.

V usage is TRBV10-2 and J usage is TRBJ1-2; D unresolved. Germline V CDR1 and CDR2: WSHSY, SAAADI. The CDR3 contains 15 residues. V lost 0 bases to trimming and J lost 5 bases, with 13 bases between them. CDR3 residues: CASSESRTGWYGYTF. CDR3 DNA: TGCGCCAGCAGTGAGTCAAGGACGGGATGGTATGGCTACACCTTC.

The CDR3 nucleotides read TGTGCCAGCAGCTCAGCATTTGATGAAGCTTTCTTT. It encodes CASSSAFDEAFF. The chain has TRBV7-9 and TRBJ1-1; D ambiguous. Germline loops: CDR1 SEHNR, CDR2 FQNEAQ (reference sequence). V gave up 4 bases and J gave up 7 bases, with 10 bases separating them. CDR3 size: 12 residues. Full variable domain (missing parts from reference TRBV7-9 and TRBJ1-1): DTGVSQNPRHKITKRGQNVTFRCDPISEHNRLYWYRQTLGQGPEFLTYFQNEAQLEKSRLLSDRFSAERPKGSFSTLEIQRTEQGDSAMYLCASSSAFDEAFFGQGTRLTVV.

As to this clonotype: This may be a read error, as it is one base from a much larger clone. The CDR3 coding sequence is TGTGCCAGCAGCTTTGGACAGGGACACACTGAAGCTTTCTTT. It encodes CASSFGQGHTEAFF. This sequence joins TRBV6-2 or TRBV6-3 and TRBJ1-1, with 8 bases lining up with TRBD1. Germline CDR1 and CDR2: MNHEY and SVGEGT. V trimming: 6 bases; J trimming: 3 bases; junction bases outside the gene matches: 6. There are 14 residues in the CDR3.

This clonotype was observed a handful of times. This chain uses TRBV30 with TRBJ1-3; D is ambiguous. The CDR3 covers 13 residues. The ends were cut back, 8 bases at V and 0 bases at J, with 11 bases in the middle. Germline CDR1 and CDR2: GTSNPN and SVGIG (reference sequence). CDR3 loop: CATERVSGNTIYF. The DNA of the CDR3 is TGTGCCACCGAACGCGTCTCTGGAAACACCATATATTTT.

This clonotype was seen many times. This chain connects TRBV6-6 to TRBJ2-3, with 10 bases fitting TRBD2. Germline loops: CDR1 MNHNY, CDR2 SVGAGI (reference sequence). V shed 5 bases and J 3 bases; nucleotides not matched to a gene: 5. This CDR3 region has 15 residues. CDR3 nucleotides: TGTGCCAGCAGTAAAGCGGGGGGGCTGACAGATACGCAGTATTTT. Translated, it gives CASSKAGGLTDTQYF.

V and J are TRBV7-9 and TRBJ2-2, with a possible D match to TRBD2 (7 bases). Germline CDR1 and CDR2: SEHNR and FQNEAQ (reference sequence). The CDR3 is 19 amino acids. With 3 bases removed from V and 7 bases from J, the gap between germline ends came to 27 bases. CDR3 sequence: CASSFGTLSGGGPGGELFF. The CDR3 nucleotides read TGTGCCAGCAGCTTCGGTACCCTATCTGGGGGGGGCCCAGGCGGGGAGCTGTTTTTT.

This clonotype was found a few times. The rearrangement uses TRBV19 and TRBJ2-3, with TRBD2 matching 7 bases. CDR1 and CDR2 (germline): LNHDA, SQIVND (reference sequence). J lost 2 bases, V lost 6 bases, and 5 bases had no gene match. This CDR3 is 14 amino acids long. The CDR3 DNA reads TGTGCCAGTAGAGGCGGGAGATCCACAGATACGCAGTATTTT. Protein sequence: CASRGGRSTDTQYF.

In its sample, this clonotype was seen many times. V and J are TRBV7-2 and TRBJ2-7; D is perhaps TRBD1 (6 bases). The CDR3 is 13 residues long. Trimming stripped 4 bases from V and 2 bases from J, with 9 bases between. Germline V CDR1 and CDR2: SGHTA, FQGNSA. The CDR3, as DNA: TGTGCCAGCAGCTCACAGGGCCCCTACGAGCAGTACTTC. Its protein product is CASSSQGPYEQYF.

CDR3: CASSLSLGAQVEELFF. The CDR3 DNA reads TGTGCCAGCAGCTTGTCTTTGGGGGCGCAGGTCGAGGAGCTGTTTTTT. This chain joins TRBV5-6 and TRBJ2-2; tentative D call: TRBD1 (6 bases). The V gene's germline CDR1 is SGHDT and CDR2 YYEEEE. The CDR3 length is 16 residues. Trimming took 1 base from V and 10 from J, leaving 20 bases between them.

Many counts were recorded for this clonotype. This sequence joins TRBV5-8 and TRBJ1-1; 7 bases align to TRBD1. V lost 6 bases to trimming and J lost 4 bases; unmatched junction nucleotides: 9. The germline V gene has CDR1 SGHTS and CDR2 YDEGEE. This CDR3 is built from 14 residues. CDR3 residues: CASKGVRGSTEAFF. DNA for the CDR3: TGTGCCAGCAAAGGGGTCAGGGGGAGCACTGAAGCTTTCTTT.

This clonotype was recorded many times. This rearrangement joins TRBV5-1 to TRBJ2-5; D uncertain. The V end was cut by 4 bases, the J end by 3 bases, with 22 bases between. CDR3 length equals 17 residues. Germline CDR1 reads SGHRS; CDR2 reads YFSETQ. CDR3 in amino acids: CASSLERLATLEETQYF. CDR3 nucleotide sequence: TGCGCCAGCAGCCTAGAACGACTCGCCACGTTGGAAGAGACCCAGTACTTC.

In its sample, this clonotype was seen a few times. V and J are TRBV18 and TRBJ1-4, with 12 bases fitting TRBD1. The V and J ends lost 0 bases and 9 bases, in that order; junction bases with no gene match: 2. Germline CDR1 KGHSH, CDR2 LQKENI. This CDR3 is built from 15 residues. This CDR3 is CASSPPGQGAQKLFF. Written as DNA, the CDR3 is TGTGCCAGCTCACCACCGGGACAGGGGGCTCAAAAACTGTTTTTT.